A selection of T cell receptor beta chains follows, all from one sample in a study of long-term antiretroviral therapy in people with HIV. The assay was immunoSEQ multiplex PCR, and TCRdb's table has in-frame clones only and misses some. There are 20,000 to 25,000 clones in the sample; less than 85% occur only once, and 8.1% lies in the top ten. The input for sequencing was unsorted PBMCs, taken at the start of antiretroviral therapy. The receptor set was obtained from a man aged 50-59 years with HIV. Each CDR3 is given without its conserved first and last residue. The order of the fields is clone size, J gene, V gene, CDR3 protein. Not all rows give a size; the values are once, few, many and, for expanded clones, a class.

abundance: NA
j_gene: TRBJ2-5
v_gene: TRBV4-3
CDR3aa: ASSQDLGAGGKGETQY

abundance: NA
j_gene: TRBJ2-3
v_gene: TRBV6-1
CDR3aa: ASRAPGTDTQY

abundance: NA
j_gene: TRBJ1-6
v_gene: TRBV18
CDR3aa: ASSPGRSSYNSPLH

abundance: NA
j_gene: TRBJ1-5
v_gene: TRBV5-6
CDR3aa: ASSLAGRANQPQH

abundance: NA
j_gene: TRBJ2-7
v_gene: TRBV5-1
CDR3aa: ASSRTGGEQY

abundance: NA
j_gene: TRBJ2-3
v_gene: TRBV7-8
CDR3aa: ASSRRGAGGDTQY

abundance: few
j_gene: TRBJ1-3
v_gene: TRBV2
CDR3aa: ASGENTIY

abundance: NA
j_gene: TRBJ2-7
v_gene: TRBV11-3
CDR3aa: ASSPRLAGVIHEQY

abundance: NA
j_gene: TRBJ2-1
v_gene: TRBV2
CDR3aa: ASSEPGSWQF

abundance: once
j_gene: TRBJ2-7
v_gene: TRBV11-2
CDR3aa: ASSLDQLAGDYEQY

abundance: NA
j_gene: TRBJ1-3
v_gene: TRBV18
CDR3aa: ASSPLSGSGNTIY

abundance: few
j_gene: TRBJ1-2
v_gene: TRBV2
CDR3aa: ASSLDSLGYT

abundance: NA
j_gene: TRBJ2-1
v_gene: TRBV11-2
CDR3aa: ASSSRWGPYNEQF

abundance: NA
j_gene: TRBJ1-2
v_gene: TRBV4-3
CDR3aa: ASSQVQGAVGGYT

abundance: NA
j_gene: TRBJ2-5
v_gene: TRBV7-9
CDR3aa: ASSLDLARETQY

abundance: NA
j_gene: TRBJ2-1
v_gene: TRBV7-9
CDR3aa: ASSLLVRGADEQF

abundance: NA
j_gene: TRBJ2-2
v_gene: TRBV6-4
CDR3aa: ASSDTDRDGELF

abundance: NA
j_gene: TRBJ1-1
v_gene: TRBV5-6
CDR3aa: ASSLVRGRGLQAF

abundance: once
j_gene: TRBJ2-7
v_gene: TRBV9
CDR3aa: ASSVGSGTGPSSEQY

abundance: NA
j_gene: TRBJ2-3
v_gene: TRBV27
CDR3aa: ASSLSARVEDTQY

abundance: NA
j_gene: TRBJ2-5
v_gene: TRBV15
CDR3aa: ATRLGGSYETQY

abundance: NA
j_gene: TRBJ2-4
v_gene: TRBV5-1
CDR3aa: ASSISYRPTKNIQY

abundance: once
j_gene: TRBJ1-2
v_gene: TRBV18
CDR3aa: ASSFPGQGSRGYT

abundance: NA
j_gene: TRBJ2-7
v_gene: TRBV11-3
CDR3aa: ASSLEGQGAYEQY

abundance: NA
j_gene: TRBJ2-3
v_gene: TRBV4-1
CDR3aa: ASSQGPGSTQY

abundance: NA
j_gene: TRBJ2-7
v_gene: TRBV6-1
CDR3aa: ASRAGTDAYEQY

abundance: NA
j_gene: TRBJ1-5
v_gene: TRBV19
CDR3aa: ASSMRGFNQPQH

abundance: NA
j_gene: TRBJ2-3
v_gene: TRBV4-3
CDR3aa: ASSLQGIPTDTQY

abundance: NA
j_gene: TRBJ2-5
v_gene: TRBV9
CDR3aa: ASSGGLSRGEETQY

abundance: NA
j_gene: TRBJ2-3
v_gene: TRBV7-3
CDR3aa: ASSSTLGDRRNTDTQY

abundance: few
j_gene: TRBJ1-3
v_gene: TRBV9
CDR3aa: ASSVGGIYGNTIY

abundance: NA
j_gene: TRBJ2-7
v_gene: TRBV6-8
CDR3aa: ASSTQQGSYEQY

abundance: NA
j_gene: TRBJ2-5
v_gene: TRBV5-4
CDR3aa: ASSPEVVGRVQETQY

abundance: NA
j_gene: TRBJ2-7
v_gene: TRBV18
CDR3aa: ASSLGLAGGPSYEQY

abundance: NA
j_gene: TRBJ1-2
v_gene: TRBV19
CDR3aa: ASSIARAYGYT

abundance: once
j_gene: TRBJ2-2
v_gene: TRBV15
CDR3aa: ATSRDRSGTANTGELF

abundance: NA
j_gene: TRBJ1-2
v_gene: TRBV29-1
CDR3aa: SVDPGLGYGYT

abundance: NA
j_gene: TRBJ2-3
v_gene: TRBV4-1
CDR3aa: ASSQDSGGITDTQY

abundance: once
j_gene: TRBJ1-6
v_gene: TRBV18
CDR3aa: ASSPEGSSYNSPLH

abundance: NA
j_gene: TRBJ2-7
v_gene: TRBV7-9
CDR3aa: ASSLGTGGVMSSYEQY